One and the same sample provided the 11 T cell receptor beta chains below, sequenced in a study of blood T cell repertoires in COVID-19. Produced via immunoSEQ multiplex PCR; TCRdb's table is partial and in-frame only. The sample includes roughly 190,000 clones, roughly 87% of them seen just once. The sample taken for sequencing was PBMCs or T cells enriched from blood (not recorded which). These TCRs come from a woman aged 30 to 39 who had recovered from COVID-19.

The chain has TRBV25-1 and TRBJ2-3; 7 bases are shared with TRBD2. Germline V gives CDR1 MGHDK, CDR2 SYGVNS. This CDR3 is 14 amino acids long. The ends lost 6 bases at V and 6 bases at J; junction bases unmatched: 9. The CDR3 DNA sequence: TGTGCCAGCAGGGAGACTAGCACCCGCGATACGCAGTATTTT. Residues: CASRETSTRDTQYF. The full variable domain, with the rest looked up from reference TRBV25-1 and TRBJ2-3, is EADIYQTPRYLVIGTGKKITLECSQTMGHDKMYWYQQDPGMELHLIHYSYGVNSTEKGDLSSESTVSRIRTEHFPLTLESARPSHTSQYLCASRETSTRDTQYFGPGTRLTVL.

The chain carries TRBV19 and TRBJ1-1; no clear D. The V end lost 7 bases, the J end lost 1 base, and 16 bases lay between the germline ends. Germline V gene data show CDR1 as LNHDA and CDR2 as SQIVND (reference sequence). The CDR3 consists of 15 residues. The CDR3 protein is CASNKRAVENTEAFF. CDR3 nucleotide sequence: TGTGCCAGTAATAAGCGGGCCGTAGAGAACACTGAAGCTTTCTTT.

V usage is TRBV7-9 and J usage is TRBJ1-1; 8 positions agree with TRBD1. The CDR3 length is 16 residues. Trimming cost V 4 bases and J 4 bases; bases outside gene matches: 11. Germline V gives CDR1 SEHNR, CDR2 FQNEAQ (reference sequence). The CDR3 protein is CASSSRTGITGTEAFF. DNA of the CDR3: TGTGCCAGCAGCTCCCGGACAGGGATAACGGGCACTGAAGCTTTCTTT.

This chain joins TRBV18 and TRBJ2-7, with a tentative D call TRBD1 (6 bases). Trimming stripped 0 bases from V and 2 bases from J, with 11 bases between. Germline CDR1 reads KGHSH; CDR2 reads LQKENI. The CDR3 length is 15 residues. Written as DNA, the CDR3 is TGTGCCAGCTCACCACCGATCTCAGGGGCCTACGAGCAGTACTTC. Its translation is CASSPPISGAYEQYF.

The chain couples TRBV27 to TRBJ1-1, with a possible D match to TRBD1 (5 bases). V was pared by 6 bases and J by 5 bases, with 13 bases between. The CDR3 totals 13 residues. Germline CDR1 and CDR2: MNHEY and SMNVEV (reference sequence). The CDR3 here is CASRERRGTEAFF. CDR3 DNA: TGTGCCAGCAGGGAAAGAAGGGGTACTGAAGCTTTCTTT.

The rearrangement uses TRBV5-1 and TRBJ2-2; TRBD2 agrees at 9 bases. The CDR3 runs 17 residues. The V and J ends lost 4 bases and 4 bases, in that order; junction bases with no gene match: 11. Germline V gives CDR1 SGHRS, CDR2 YFSETQ. This CDR3 reads CASSHTIAGDGTGELFF. CDR3 DNA: TGCGCCAGCAGCCACACTATAGCGGGAGATGGCACCGGGGAGCTGTTTTTT. Full variable domain (missing parts from reference TRBV5-1 and TRBJ2-2): KAGVTQTPRYLIKTRGQQVTLSCSPISGHRSVSWYQQTPGQGLQFLFEYFSETQRNKGNFPGRFSGRQFSNSRSEMNVSTLELGDSALYLCASSHTIAGDGTGELFFGEGSRLTVL.

This chain joins TRBV6-5 and TRBJ1-2; D is possibly TRBD1 (6 bases). CDR1 MNHEY and CDR2 SVGAGI come from the germline V gene. CDR3 length: 13 amino acids. Trimming removed 2 bases from V and 6 bases from J, with 10 bases in between. The CDR3 DNA follows: TGTGCCAGCAGTTACCAACAGGGCGATGGCTACACCTTC. It encodes CASSYQQGDGYTF.

CDR3 region: CASSAGVYGYTF. As DNA, the CDR3 is TGTGCCAGTTCGGCAGGGGTCTATGGCTACACCTTC. The V call is TRBV28, the J call TRBJ1-2; possible D gene TRBD1, 6 bases. V shed 9 bases and J shed 4 bases, with 12 bases lying between them. Germline V lookup: CDR1 MDHEN, CDR2 SYDVKM. The CDR3 extends over 12 amino acids.

J is TRBJ1-2 and V is TRBV28; 8 bases map to TRBD1. CDR1 and CDR2 from the germline V gene are MDHEN and SYDVKM. With 6 bases clipped from V and 4 bases from J, the junction kept 10 bases outside the gene matches. The CDR3 runs 15 residues. CDR3 nucleotide sequence: TGTGCCAGCAGCAGACAGGGGCCGGCCGTCTATGGCTACACCTTC. It encodes CASSRQGPAVYGYTF.

The chain has TRBV30 and TRBJ2-7; 11 bases are a match to TRBD2. The CDR3 consists of 14 residues. The germline V gene encodes CDR1 GTSNPN and CDR2 SVGIG (reference sequence). The J segment lost 2 bases and the V segment lost 8 bases, leaving 8 bases of the junction unmatched. CDR3 coding DNA: TGTGCCGGAACCGGGACTAGCGGACCCTACGAGCAGTACTTC. This sequence encodes CAGTGTSGPYEQYF.

V is TRBV19 and J is TRBJ2-7; 12 bases are a match to TRBD1. CDR1 and CDR2 (germline): LNHDA, SQIVND (reference sequence). Unmatched junction bases numbered 3, after V lost 5 bases and J lost 1 base. This CDR3 spans 15 amino acids. Written as DNA, the CDR3 is TGTGCCAGTAGTGCGGGACAGGGGGCTTCCTACGAGCAGTACTTC. Its protein is CASSAGQGASYEQYF. The variable domain in full, completed from reference TRBV19 and TRBJ2-7, reads DGGITQSPKYLFRKEGQNVTLSCEQNLNHDAMYWYRQDPGQGLRLIYYSQIVNDFQKGDIAEGYSVSREKKESFPLTVTSAQKNPTAFYLCASSAGQGASYEQYFGPGTRLTVT.